This TCR beta chain is drawn from a study of blood T cell repertoires in COVID-19. Turning to the study itself: PBMCs, B-cell-depleted T cells, or T cells were the source of the cDNA or gDNA that made up the material.

V lost 5 bases and J lost 7; bases outside the gene matches: 7. The germline V gene encodes CDR1 SGHVS and CDR2 FQNEAQ. CDR3 length equals 13 residues. Assay used: immunoSEQ multiplex PCR; TCRdb lists only in-frame clones, some missing. Among around 250,000 clones, roughly nine tenths were seen once, and the ten largest hold approximately 1.2%. Sequencing was carried out using PBMCs or T cells enriched from blood (not recorded which). The source of this sequence is a human donor in a cohort exposed to, infected with or recovered from COVID-19 (not recorded which). The donor label of this sample is uncertain. V is TRBV7-8 and J is TRBJ2-5, with 7 bases identical to TRBD1. The CDR3 region is CASSLGPGGTQYF. The CDR3 DNA follows: TGTGCCAGCAGCCTTGGACCAGGGGGGACCCAGTACTTC.